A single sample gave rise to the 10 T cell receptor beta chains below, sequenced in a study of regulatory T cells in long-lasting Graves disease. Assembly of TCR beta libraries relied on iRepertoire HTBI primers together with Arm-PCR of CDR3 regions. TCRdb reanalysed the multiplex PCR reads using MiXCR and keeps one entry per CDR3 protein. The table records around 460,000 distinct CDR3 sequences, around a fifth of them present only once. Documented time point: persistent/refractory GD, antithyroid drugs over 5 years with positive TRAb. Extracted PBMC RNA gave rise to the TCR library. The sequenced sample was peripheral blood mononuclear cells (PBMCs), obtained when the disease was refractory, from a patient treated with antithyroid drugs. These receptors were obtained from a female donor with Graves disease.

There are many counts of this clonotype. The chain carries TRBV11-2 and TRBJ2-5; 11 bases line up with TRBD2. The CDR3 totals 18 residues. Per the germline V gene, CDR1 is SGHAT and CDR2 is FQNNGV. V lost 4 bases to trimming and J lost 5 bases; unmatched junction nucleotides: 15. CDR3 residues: CASSSDLGTSGGPETQYF. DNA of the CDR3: TGTGCCAGCAGCTCCGACCTTGGAACTAGCGGGGGCCCCGAGACCCAGTACTTC. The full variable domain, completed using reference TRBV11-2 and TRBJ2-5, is EAGVAQSPRYKIIEKRQSVAFWCNPISGHATLYWYQQILGQGPKLLIQFQNNGVVDDSQLPKDRFSAERLKGVDSTLKIQPAKLEDSAVYLCASSSDLGTSGGPETQYFGPGTRLLVL.

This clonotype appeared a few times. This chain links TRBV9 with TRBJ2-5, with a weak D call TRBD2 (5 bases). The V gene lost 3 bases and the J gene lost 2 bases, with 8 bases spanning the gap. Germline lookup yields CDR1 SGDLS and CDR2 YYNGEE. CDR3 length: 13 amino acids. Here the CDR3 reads CASSAGLQETQYF. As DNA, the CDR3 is TGTGCCAGCAGCGCCGGACTGCAAGAGACCCAGTACTTC.

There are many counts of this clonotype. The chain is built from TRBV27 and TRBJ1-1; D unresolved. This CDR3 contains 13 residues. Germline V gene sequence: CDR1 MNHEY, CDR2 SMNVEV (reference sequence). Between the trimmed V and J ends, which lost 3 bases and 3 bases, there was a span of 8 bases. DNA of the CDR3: TGTGCCAGCAGTTTCAGCGCGGACACTGAAGCTTTCTTT. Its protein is CASSFSADTEAFF.

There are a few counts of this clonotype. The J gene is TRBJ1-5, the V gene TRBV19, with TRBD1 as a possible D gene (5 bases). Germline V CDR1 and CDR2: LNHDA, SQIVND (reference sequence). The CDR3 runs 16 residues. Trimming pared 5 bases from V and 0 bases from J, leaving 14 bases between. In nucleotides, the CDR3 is TGTGCCAGTAGTTACTATCAGGGTAATAGCAATCAGCCCCAGCATTTT. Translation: CASSYYQGNSNQPQHF.

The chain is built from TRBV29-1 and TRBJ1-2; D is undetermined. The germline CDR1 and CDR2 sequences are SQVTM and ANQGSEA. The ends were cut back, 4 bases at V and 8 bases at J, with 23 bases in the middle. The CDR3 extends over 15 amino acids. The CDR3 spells CSVGGGRSESWGYTF. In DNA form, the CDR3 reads TGCAGCGTTGGGGGAGGGAGGTCTGAATCATGGGGCTACACCTTC.

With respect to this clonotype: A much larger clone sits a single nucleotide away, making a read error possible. CDR3 coding DNA: TGTGCCATCAGGGGGGCCTGGACGAATCAGCCCCAGCATTTT. Protein sequence: CAIRGAWTNQPQHF. This chain connects TRBV10-3 to TRBJ1-5, with D tentatively TRBD1 (6 bases). The V end was cut by 6 bases, the J end by 4 bases, with 13 bases between. The germline V gene encodes CDR1 ENHRY and CDR2 SYGVKD. The CDR3 is made up of 14 amino acids.

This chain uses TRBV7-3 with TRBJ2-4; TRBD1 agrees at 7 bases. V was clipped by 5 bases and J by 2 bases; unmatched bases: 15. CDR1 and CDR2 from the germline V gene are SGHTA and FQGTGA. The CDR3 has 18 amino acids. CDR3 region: CASSPRQGGGQPKNIQYF. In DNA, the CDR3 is TGTGCCAGCAGCCCCCGACAGGGTGGCGGTCAACCCAAAAACATTCAGTACTTC.

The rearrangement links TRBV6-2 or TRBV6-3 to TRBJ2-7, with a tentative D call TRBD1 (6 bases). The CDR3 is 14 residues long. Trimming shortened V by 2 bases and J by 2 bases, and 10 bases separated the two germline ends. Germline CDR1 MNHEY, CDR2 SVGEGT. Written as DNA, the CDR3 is TGTGCCAGCAGTTACCCGGACAGTACCTACGAGCAGTACTTC. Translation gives CASSYPDSTYEQYF.

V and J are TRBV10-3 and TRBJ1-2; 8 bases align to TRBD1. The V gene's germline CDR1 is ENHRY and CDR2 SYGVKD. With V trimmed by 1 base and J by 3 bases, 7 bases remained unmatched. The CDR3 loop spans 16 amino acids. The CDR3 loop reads CAISELPTGVDYGYTF. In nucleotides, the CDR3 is TGTGCCATCAGTGAGTTACCGACAGGGGTGGACTATGGCTACACCTTC.

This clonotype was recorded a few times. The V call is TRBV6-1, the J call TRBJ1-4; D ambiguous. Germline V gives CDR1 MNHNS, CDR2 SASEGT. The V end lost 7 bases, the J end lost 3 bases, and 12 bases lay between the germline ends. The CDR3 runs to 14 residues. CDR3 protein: CASTAGSSNEKLFF. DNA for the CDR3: TGTGCCAGCACGGCTGGGTCCTCTAATGAAAAACTGTTTTTT.